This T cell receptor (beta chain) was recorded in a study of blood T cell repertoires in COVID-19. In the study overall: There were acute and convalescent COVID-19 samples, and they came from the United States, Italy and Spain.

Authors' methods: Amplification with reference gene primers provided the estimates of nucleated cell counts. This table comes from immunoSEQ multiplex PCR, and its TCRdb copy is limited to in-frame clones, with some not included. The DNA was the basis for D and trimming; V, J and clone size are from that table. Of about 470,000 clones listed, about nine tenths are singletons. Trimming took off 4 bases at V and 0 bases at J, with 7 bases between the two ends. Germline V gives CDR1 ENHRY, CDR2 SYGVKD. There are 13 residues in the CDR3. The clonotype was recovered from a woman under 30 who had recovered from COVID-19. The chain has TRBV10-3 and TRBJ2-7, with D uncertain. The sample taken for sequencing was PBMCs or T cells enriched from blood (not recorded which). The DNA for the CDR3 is TGTGCCATCAGTGGGGCAGCCTCCTACGAGCAGTACTTC. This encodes CAISGAASYEQYF.